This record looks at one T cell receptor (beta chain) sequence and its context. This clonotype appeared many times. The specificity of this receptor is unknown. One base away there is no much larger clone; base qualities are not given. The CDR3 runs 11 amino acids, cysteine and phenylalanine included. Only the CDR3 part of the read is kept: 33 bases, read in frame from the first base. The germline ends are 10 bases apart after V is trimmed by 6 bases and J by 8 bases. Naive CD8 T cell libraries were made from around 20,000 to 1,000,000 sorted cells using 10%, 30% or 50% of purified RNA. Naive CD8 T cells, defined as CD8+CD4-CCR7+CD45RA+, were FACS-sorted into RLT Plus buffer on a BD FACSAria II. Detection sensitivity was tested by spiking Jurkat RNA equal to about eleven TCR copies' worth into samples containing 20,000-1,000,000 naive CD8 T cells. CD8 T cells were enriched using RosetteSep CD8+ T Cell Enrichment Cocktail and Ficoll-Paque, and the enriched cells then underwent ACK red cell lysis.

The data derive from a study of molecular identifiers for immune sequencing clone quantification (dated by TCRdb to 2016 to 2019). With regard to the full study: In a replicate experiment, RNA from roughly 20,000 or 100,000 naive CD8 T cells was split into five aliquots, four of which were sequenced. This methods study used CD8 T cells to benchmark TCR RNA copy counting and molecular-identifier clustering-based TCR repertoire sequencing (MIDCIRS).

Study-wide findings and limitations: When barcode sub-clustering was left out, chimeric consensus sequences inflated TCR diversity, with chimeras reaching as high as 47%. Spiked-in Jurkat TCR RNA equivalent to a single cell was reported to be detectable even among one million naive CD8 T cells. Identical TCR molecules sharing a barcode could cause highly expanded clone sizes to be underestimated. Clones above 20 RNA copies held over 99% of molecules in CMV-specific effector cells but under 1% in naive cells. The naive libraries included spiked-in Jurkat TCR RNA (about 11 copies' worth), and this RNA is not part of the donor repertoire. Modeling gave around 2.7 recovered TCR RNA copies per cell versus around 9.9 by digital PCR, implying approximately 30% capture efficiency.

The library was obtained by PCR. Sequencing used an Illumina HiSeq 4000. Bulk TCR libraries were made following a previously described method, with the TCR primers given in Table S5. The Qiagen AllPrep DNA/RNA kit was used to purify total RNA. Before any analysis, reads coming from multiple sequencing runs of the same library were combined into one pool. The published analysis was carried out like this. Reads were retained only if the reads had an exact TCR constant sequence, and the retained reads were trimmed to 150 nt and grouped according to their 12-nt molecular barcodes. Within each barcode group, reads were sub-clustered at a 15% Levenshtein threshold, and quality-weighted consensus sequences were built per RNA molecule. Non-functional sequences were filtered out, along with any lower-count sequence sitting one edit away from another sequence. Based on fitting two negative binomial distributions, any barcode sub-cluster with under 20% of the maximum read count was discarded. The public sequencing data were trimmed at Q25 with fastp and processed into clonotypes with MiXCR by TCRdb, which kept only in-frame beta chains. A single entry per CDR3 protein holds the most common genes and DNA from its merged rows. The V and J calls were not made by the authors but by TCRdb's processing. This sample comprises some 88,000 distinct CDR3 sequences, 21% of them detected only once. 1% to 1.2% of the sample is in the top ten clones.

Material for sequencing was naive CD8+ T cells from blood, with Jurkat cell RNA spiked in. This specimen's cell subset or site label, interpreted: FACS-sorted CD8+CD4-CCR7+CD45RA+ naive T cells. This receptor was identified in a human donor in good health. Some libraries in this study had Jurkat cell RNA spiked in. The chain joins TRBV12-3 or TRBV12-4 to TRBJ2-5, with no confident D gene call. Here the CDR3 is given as CASSPAGTQYF. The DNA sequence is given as TGTGCCAGCAGCCCCGCCGGCACCCAGTACTTC.